The TCR beta chain under discussion was sequenced for a study of T cells in Graves' hyperthyroidism and ophthalmopathy. This clonotype came up many times. The source material, RNA transcripts, was used to amplify TCR beta CDR3 regions. RT-PCR in the first round (using the HTBI primer set) targeted the TCR CDR3. TCRdb re-analysed the multiplex PCR reads in MiXCR, keeping a single row per CDR3 protein. Of 130,000 to 150,000 distinct CDR3 sequences detected, around 21% appear once; the ten largest clones hold around two thirds. Source material: blood. This receptor was identified in a woman aged 50 to 65 with Graves' hyperthyroidism that later progressed to Graves' ophthalmopathy.

The CDR3 DNA reads as TGTGCCAGCAGCTTAGCCCACAGGGATGAGCAGTTCTTC. This gives the protein CASSLAHRDEQFF. The chain is built from TRBV7-3 and TRBJ2-1; tentative D call: TRBD1 (6 bases). V was pared by 2 bases and J by 8 bases, with 10 bases between. In germline, CDR1 is SGHTA, CDR2 FQGTGA. The CDR3 runs 13 residues.